These 20 T cell receptor beta chains share one sample of origin, sequenced in a study of molecular identifiers for immune sequencing clone quantification. TCRdb re-called the PCR reads with MiXCR, one entry per CDR3 protein. The sample records some 590,000 distinct CDR3 sequences, 25% being singletons. The sequencing sample was made of naive CD8+ T cells from blood, with Jurkat cell RNA spiked in. The subset was: FACS-sorted CD8+CD4-CCR7+CD45RA+ naive T cells. The receptors come from a human donor in good health. Some libraries in this study had Jurkat cell RNA spiked in.

This clonotype appeared a few times. V gene TRBV20-1 combines with J gene TRBJ2-7, with 7 bases aligning to TRBD1. This CDR3 contains 14 residues. Germline trimming cut 4 bases from V and 0 bases from J; bases unmatched to any gene: 6. The germline CDR1 and CDR2 sequences are DFQATT and SNEGSKA (reference sequence). The CDR3 is CSAIHRDSSYEQYF. Here the CDR3 DNA reads TGCAGTGCTATACACCGGGACAGCTCCTACGAGCAGTACTTC.

Concerning this clonotype: Just one base apart from a much larger clone, this may be a read error. The chain links TRBV9 to TRBJ2-2, with 7 bases lining up with TRBD2. The germline gives CDR1 SGDLS, CDR2 YYNGEE. The CDR3 loop spans 15 amino acids. The CDR3 loop reads CASSPLAENTWELFF. CDR3 coding DNA: TGTGCCAGCAGCCCTCTAGCGGAGAACACCTGGGAGCTGTTTTTT.

V and J are TRBV7-9 and TRBJ2-5; D is uncertain. Germline assignment: CDR1 SEHNR and CDR2 FQNEAQ (reference sequence). This CDR3 region has 13 residues. Trimming left V 7 bases short and J 4 bases short, with 13 bases between. CDR3 sequence: CASTQIGVETQYF. Here the CDR3 DNA reads TGTGCCAGCACCCAGATAGGTGTAGAGACCCAGTACTTC.

The sample holds a few counts of this clonotype. The gene calls are TRBV27 and TRBJ2-3; D may be TRBD2 (6 bases). This CDR3 contains 15 residues. The germline V gene encodes CDR1 MNHEY and CDR2 SMNVEV (reference sequence). Between the trimmed V and J ends, which lost 6 bases and 4 bases, there was a span of 17 bases. The CDR3 DNA is TGTGCCAGCAGCTGGGGGGACGGATTCGCAGATACGCAGTATTTT. Its translation is CASSWGDGFADTQYF.

This clonotype appeared many times. A junction end diverges from the germline sequence, so it may reflect a read error. The genes are TRBV12-3 or TRBV12-4 and TRBJ1-5; D unresolved. CDR3 size: 14 residues. CDR3 nucleotides: TGCGCCAGCAGCCTGCCCGGTGGCAATCAGCCCCAGCATTTT. Its translation is CASSLPGGNQPQHF.

This chain joins TRBV7-9 and TRBJ2-2; 7 nucleotides align to TRBD1. This CDR3 comprises 17 residues. Germline lookup yields CDR1 SEHNR and CDR2 FQNEAQ (reference sequence). V trimming: 5 bases; J trimming: 5 bases; junction bases outside the gene matches: 14. The CDR3 loop is CASSERYRGLKTGELFF. CDR3 coding DNA: TGTGCCAGCAGCGAACGATACAGGGGCCTTAAGACCGGGGAGCTGTTTTTT.

This clonotype has a handful of counts. The CDR3 loop reads CASSYRGDNQPQHF. Written as DNA, the CDR3 is TGTGCCAGCAGTTACAGGGGGGACAATCAGCCCCAGCATTTT. The chain links TRBV6-5 to TRBJ1-5; tentative D call: TRBD1 (6 bases). Germline lookup yields CDR1 MNHEY and CDR2 SVGAGI. The CDR3 runs 14 residues. Trimming pared 2 bases from V and 3 bases from J, leaving 8 bases between.

This clonotype was recorded many times. This chain connects TRBV20-1 to TRBJ2-7, with D possibly matching TRBD1 (6 bases). Germline CDR1 DFQATT, CDR2 SNEGSKA (reference sequence). Deletions cut 0 bases from V and 5 bases from J, with 14 bases between. The length of the CDR3 is 14 residues. CDR3: CSAREVRGTHEQYF. The CDR3, as DNA: TGCAGTGCTAGAGAGGTCAGGGGTACCCACGAGCAGTACTTC.

The sample holds many counts of this clonotype. The rearrangement uses TRBV28 and TRBJ2-3; 9 bases map to TRBD2. The V and J ends lost 2 bases and 7 bases, in that order; junction bases with no gene match: 4. Germline V gene lookup returns CDR1 MDHEN and CDR2 SYDVKM. The CDR3 loop spans 14 amino acids. The CDR3: CASSLAGGQYTQYF. The DNA for the CDR3 is TGTGCCAGCAGTTTAGCGGGAGGGCAGTATACGCAGTATTTT.

This clonotype was seen more than once but under ten times. This chain links TRBV13 with TRBJ1-2, with no clear D. The CDR3 totals 14 residues. V lost 1 base and J 2 bases, leaving 8 bases between the germline ends. The germline V gene has CDR1 PRHDT and CDR2 FYEKMQ (reference sequence). CDR3 region: CASSLDRSNYGYTF. For the CDR3, the DNA is TGTGCCAGCAGCTTAGACCGCAGCAACTATGGCTACACCTTC.

Comments on this clonotype: This clone may be a read error of a much larger clone one base away. Lacking the conserved final phenylalanine or tryptophan, this CDR3 likely reflects a read error. The chain carries TRBV4-3 and TRBJ2-5, with 8 positions matching TRBD2. CDR3 length equals 15 residues. V was pared by 3 bases and J by 3 bases, with 6 bases of the junction left unmatched. Germline V lookup: CDR1 LGHNA, CDR2 YSLEER. The chain's CDR3 is CASSHETGLEETQYL. The CDR3, as DNA: TGCGCCAGCAGCCATGAGACGGGACTAGAAGAGACCCAGTACTTA.

This clonotype was recorded many times. V and J are TRBV4-1 and TRBJ1-3; no definite D call. CDR1 MGHRA and CDR2 YSYEKL come from the germline V gene. Trimming took 2 bases from V and 4 from J, leaving 3 bases between them. This CDR3 is built from 12 residues. The CDR3 reads CASSQLGNTIYF. CDR3 sequence (DNA): TGCGCCAGCAGCCAACTGGGAAACACCATATATTTT.

The rearrangement links TRBV9 to TRBJ2-3, with TRBD1 matching 8 bases. CDR3 length: 13 amino acids. Germline CDR1 and CDR2: SGDLS and YYNGEE. The J segment lost 1 base and the V segment lost 7 bases, leaving 2 bases of the junction unmatched. Here the CDR3 DNA reads TGTGCCAGCGAGGACAGGGGCACAGATACGCAGTATTTT. This encodes CASEDRGTDTQYF.

This clonotype was counted between two and nine times. The gene calls are TRBV9 and TRBJ2-3; 9 bases are shared with TRBD2. The germline gives CDR1 SGDLS, CDR2 YYNGEE. V shed 0 bases, J shed 4 bases, and the junction held 6 bases outside the gene matches. The CDR3 totals 16 residues. CDR3 coding DNA: TGTGCCAGCAGCGTAGTGGCGGGGGGGCGAGCAGATACGCAGTATTTT. This translates into CASSVVAGGRADTQYF.

This clonotype occurred a few times. The rearrangement uses TRBV19 and TRBJ2-7; TRBD1 matches 7 bases. The germline CDR1 and CDR2 sequences are LNHDA and SQIVND (reference sequence). Trimming removed 10 bases from V and 5 bases from J; junction bases left unmatched: 5. The CDR3 consists of 11 residues. Here the CDR3 DNA reads TGTGCCACCTCACAGGGGCACGAGCAGTACTTC. This encodes CATSQGHEQYF.

To note about this clonotype: Given a much more abundant clone one base away, this may be a read error. The V call is TRBV6-6, the J call TRBJ1-1; D remains ambiguous. CDR1 MNHNY and CDR2 SVGAGI come from the germline V gene (reference sequence). CDR3 length equals 14 residues. V lost 2 bases and J 5 bases, leaving 12 bases between the germline ends. The CDR3 DNA sequence: TGTGCCAGCAGTTACGCAGCCTTGAGTACTGAAGCTTTCTTT. This codes for CASSYAALSTEAFF.

Written as DNA, the CDR3 is TGTGCCAGCAGTTTATCTGGGGCTTTGAATGGCTACACCTTC. It codes for CASSLSGALNGYTF. The V and J genes are TRBV27 and TRBJ1-2, with D possibly being TRBD1 (5 bases). Germline V CDR1 and CDR2: MNHEY, SMNVEV (reference sequence). The CDR3 length is 14 residues. Trimming took 0 bases from V and 6 from J, leaving 11 bases between them.

The genes are TRBV27 and TRBJ1-4; D is possibly TRBD1 (5 bases). There are 14 residues in the CDR3. CDR1 MNHEY and CDR2 SMNVEV come from the germline V gene (reference sequence). V lost 5 bases, J lost 6 bases, and 13 bases lay in between. CDR3 protein: CASSLQGGDEKLFF. CDR3 in DNA: TGTGCCAGCAGTCTCCAGGGAGGGGATGAAAAACTGTTTTTT.

As to this clonotype: One base away lies a much larger clone, so this may be a sequencing read error. This chain connects TRBV4-1 to TRBJ1-2; D ambiguous. This CDR3 is 14 amino acids long. V lost 0 bases, J lost 4 bases, and 9 bases lay in between. Germline V gene lookup returns CDR1 MGHRA and CDR2 YSYEKL. The CDR3 DNA reads TGCGCCAGCAGCCAAGAAGGTTTTAGCTATGGCTACACCTTC. Protein sequence: CASSQEGFSYGYTF.

This clonotype came up a few times. The chain combines TRBV27 with TRBJ1-2; D unclear. Germline CDR1 and CDR2: MNHEY and SMNVEV (reference sequence). This CDR3 contains 15 residues. Trimming took 3 bases from V and 0 from J, leaving 11 bases between them. The CDR3 coding sequence is TGTGCCAGCAGTTTGACCGGCTATGCTAACTATGGCTACACCTTC. Encoded protein: CASSLTGYANYGYTF.